This T cell receptor (beta chain) was documented in a study of molecular identifiers for immune sequencing clone quantification (dated by TCRdb to the late 2010s). About the study as a whole: In a replicate experiment, RNA from roughly 20,000 or 100,000 naive CD8 T cells was split into five aliquots, four of which were sequenced. The study was a methods study using CD8 T cells to benchmark molecular-identifier clustering-based TCR repertoire sequencing (MIDCIRS) and TCR RNA copy counting. Study-wide conclusions, independent of this receptor: Modeling gave around 2.7 recovered TCR RNA copies per cell versus around 10 by digital PCR, implying about 30% capture efficiency. The naive libraries included spiked-in Jurkat TCR RNA (fewer than eleven copies' worth), and this RNA is not part of the donor repertoire. Identical TCR molecules sharing a barcode could cause highly expanded clone sizes to be underestimated. When barcode sub-clustering was not used, chimeric consensus sequences inflated TCR diversity, with chimeras reaching as high as 47%. In CMV-specific effector cells, clones with more than 20 RNA copies accounted for over 97% of molecules, whereas in naive cells such clones accounted for under 1%. A single cell's worth of spiked-in Jurkat TCR RNA was reported detectable even among 750,000 to 1,000,000 naive CD8 T cells.

The CDR3, cysteine through phenylalanine, is 14 amino acids long. CDR3 DNA only is kept here, 42 bases in frame from base 1. CDR1 and CDR2 (ENHRY, SYGVKD) derive from the germline V gene. Receptors were amplified or captured by PCR. Reads for this sample came from an Illumina HiSeq 4000. Bulk TCR libraries were prepared as previously described, using TCR primers listed in Table S5. The Qiagen AllPrep DNA/RNA kit was used to purify total RNA. Before analysis, reads from multiple sequencing runs of one library were combined. As for the original processing: Reads were retained only if an exact TCR constant sequence was present, and the retained reads were trimmed to 150 nt and grouped according to their 12-nt molecular barcodes. Reads in each barcode group were sub-clustered using a 15% Levenshtein threshold, and a quality-weighted consensus sequence was built for each RNA molecule. Non-functional sequences were filtered out, along with any lower-count sequence sitting one edit away from another sequence. On the basis of fitting two negative binomial distributions, barcode sub-clusters with fewer than 20% of the maximum read count were discarded. The raw public reads went through TCRdb reprocessing: fastp at Q25, MiXCR clone calling, in-frame beta chains kept. All rows with the same CDR3 protein become a single entry with the most common DNA and genes. V and J calls and clone size were set by TCRdb, not the authors. In this sample the table shows about 65,000 distinct CDR3 sequences, approximately 17% of which occur a single time. Of the sample, approximately 1.5% falls within the top ten clones.

Libraries of naive CD8 T cells were built from around 20,000 to 1,000,000 sorted cells, with 10%, 30% or 50% of the purified RNA used. On a BD FACSAria II, naive CD8 T cells were FACS-sorted as CD8+CD4-CCR7+CD45RA+ and collected into RLT Plus buffer. Roughly nine TCR copies' worth of Jurkat RNA were spiked into roughly 19,000-1,000,000 naive CD8 T cell samples to test detection sensitivity. CD8 T cells were enriched with RosetteSep CD8+ T Cell Enrichment Cocktail and Ficoll-Paque, followed by ACK red cell lysis. On this clonotype: What antigen it recognizes has not been identified. Base qualities are not provided; no much larger clone lies one nucleotide away.

Rearrangement joined TRBV10-3 to TRBJ2-1; no D gene is confidently identified. The receptor's source is a human donor in good health. Some libraries in this study had Jurkat cell RNA spiked in. Material: naive CD8+ T cells from blood, with Jurkat cell RNA spiked in. In the paper's terms, the cell subset or site label means: FACS-sorted CD8+CD4-CCR7+CD45RA+ naive T cells. The CDR3 amino acid sequence is: CACHQEIGIGEQFF. The nucleotide sequence is given as TGTGCGTGCCATCAAGAAATTGGGATTGGTGAGCAGTTCTTC.